Shown below are 8 T cell receptor beta chains from a single sample sequenced in a study of blood T cell repertoires in COVID-19. Using immunoSEQ multiplex PCR, the repertoire was profiled, and TCRdb retains in-frame clones only, with some absent. The table shows under 75,000 clones, with 65% to 85% occurring only once. The specimen sequenced was peripheral blood. These TCRs come from a man aged 55-75 years with acute or convalescent COVID-19.

This chain links TRBV3-1 (or the pseudogene TRBV3-2) with TRBJ1-5, with TRBD1 matching 7 bases. J was trimmed by 1 base and V by 4 bases; bases with no gene match: 4. Germline V gene data show CDR1 as LGHDT and CDR2 as YNNKEL (reference sequence). The CDR3 totals 15 residues. This chain's CDR3 is CASSLGTASNQPQHF. As DNA, the CDR3 is TGTGCCAGCAGCCTAGGGACAGCCAGCAATCAGCCCCAGCATTTT.

The chain recombines TRBV5-1 with TRBJ2-7; D is perhaps TRBD1 (6 bases). The germline gives CDR1 SGHRS, CDR2 YFSETQ. The V end lost 0 bases, the J end lost 2 bases, and 12 bases lay between the germline ends. The CDR3 consists of 15 residues. The DNA of the CDR3 is TGCGCCAGCAGCTTGGGGCACGGACAGACCTACGAGCAGTACTTC. This encodes CASSLGHGQTYEQYF.

The chain couples TRBV4-1 to TRBJ2-5; 8 bases are shared with TRBD1. Germline CDR1 is MGHRA and CDR2 is YSYEKL. The CDR3 loop spans 14 amino acids. V lost 4 bases and J lost 1; bases outside the gene matches: 2. CDR3 DNA sequence: TGCGCCAGCAGCCGTCAGGGGGCCCAAGAGACCCAGTACTTC. Protein: CASSRQGAQETQYF.

This chain connects TRBV18 to TRBJ1-1; D unresolved. With 5 bases removed from V and 0 bases from J, the gap between germline ends came to 7 bases. Germline values: CDR1 KGHSH, CDR2 LQKENI. The CDR3 length is 13 residues. The CDR3 loop is CASSEAMNTEAFF. The CDR3 nucleotides are TGTGCCAGCTCAGAGGCTATGAACACTGAAGCTTTCTTT.

The chain recombines TRBV7-8 with TRBJ2-6; TRBD1 is a possible D gene (5 bases). V shed 5 bases and J shed 0 bases, with 17 bases lying between them. Germline loops: CDR1 SGHVS, CDR2 FQNEAQ. The CDR3 loop spans 18 amino acids. CDR3 in DNA: TGTGCCAGCAGCACCCCGACAGACTTTGCCTCTGGGGCCAACGTCCTGACTTTC. Its translation: CASSTPTDFASGANVLTF. Combining the CDR3 with reference TRBV7-8 and TRBJ2-6 gives the whole variable domain GAGVSQSPRYKVAKRGQDVALRCDPISGHVSLFWYQQALGQGPEFLTYFQNEAQLDKSGLPSDRFFAERPEGSVSTLKIQRTQQEDSAVYLCASSTPTDFASGANVLTFGAGSRLTVL.

V is TRBV3-1 (or the pseudogene TRBV3-2) and J is TRBJ1-3; no clear D. The CDR3 is 12 residues long. Germline V lookup: CDR1 LGHDT, CDR2 YNNKEL (reference sequence). The germline V and J ends were trimmed by 0 bases and 15 bases, with 12 bases remaining between them. Here the CDR3 reads CASSQERIFQYF. The CDR3 nucleotides read TGTGCCAGCAGCCAAGAGCGGATCTTCCAATATTTT.

CDR3 loop: CASSLGGQGLDTQYF. The DNA of the CDR3 is TGTGCCAGCAGCTTAGGGGGACAGGGGTTAGATACGCAGTATTTT. The chain joins TRBV7-2 to TRBJ2-3; 10 bases line up with TRBD1. Germline assignment: CDR1 SGHTA and CDR2 FQGNSA. V was pared by 1 base and J by 5 bases, with 3 bases of the junction left unmatched. The length of the CDR3 is 15 residues.

The chain recombines TRBV7-7 with TRBJ1-2, with a possible D match to TRBD1 (5 bases). Germline loops: CDR1 SSHAT, CDR2 FNYEAQ (reference sequence). There are 12 residues in the CDR3. The CDR3 DNA reads as TGTGCTGGCACCCGACAGCACTATGGCTACACCTTC. This gives the protein CAGTRQHYGYTF.